What follows are 5 T cell receptor beta chains derived from one specimen sequenced in a study of graft-versus-host responses after intestinal transplantation. This table comes from immunoSEQ multiplex PCR, and its TCRdb copy is limited to in-frame clones, with some not included. The table includes some 87,000 clones, 90% to 95% detected once. These receptors lack a known antigen. The specimen comprised unstimulated CD8+ T cells sorted from spleen or lymph node cells, sampled before transplant. The receptors were sampled from a human donor who was the organ donor for an intestinal transplant.

The rearrangement links TRBV2 to TRBJ1-3; tentatively, D is TRBD1 (5 bases). The CDR3 sequence is 15 residues long. Germline V lookup: CDR1 SNHLY, CDR2 FYNNEI. Trimming left V 6 bases short and J 0 bases short, with 12 bases between. CDR3 protein: CASSGGPNSGNTIYF. The CDR3 DNA sequence: TGTGCCAGCAGCGGGGGACCGAACTCTGGAAACACCATATATTTT. Variable domain in full (rest from reference TRBV2 and TRBJ1-3): EPEVTQTPSHQVTQMGQEVILRCVPISNHLYFYWYRQILGQKVEFLVSFYNNEISEKSEIFDDQFSVERPDGSNFTLKIRSTKLEDSAMYFCASSGGPNSGNTIYFGEGSWLTVV.

The chain combines TRBV6-1 with TRBJ1-3; D perhaps matches TRBD1 (5 bases). CDR3 size: 17 residues. Trimming took off 0 bases at V and 0 bases at J, with 12 bases between the two ends. CDR1 MNHNS and CDR2 SASEGT come from the germline V gene. CDR3 protein: CASSEAPLGGSGNTIYF. As DNA, the CDR3 is TGTGCCAGCAGTGAAGCCCCTCTGGGGGGCTCTGGAAACACCATATATTTT.

The table lists this clone with a count of one. This chain links TRBV9 with TRBJ2-6, with D perhaps matching TRBD1 (5 bases). V was pared by 4 bases and J by 12 bases, with 14 bases between. Germline CDR1 and CDR2: SGDLS and YYNGEE. There are 13 residues in the CDR3. The CDR3 region has the DNA TGTGCCAGCAGCCCCCCCTTAGGGGTCGTCCTGACTTTC. This sequence encodes CASSPPLGVVLTF.

The CDR3 DNA reads as TGTGCCAGTAGGATCGGACAGACCTCTGGGGCCAACGTCCTGACTTTC. Translated: CASRIGQTSGANVLTF. The chain is built from TRBV19 and TRBJ2-6; tentative D call: TRBD1 (6 bases). The CDR3 covers 16 residues. V was pared by 6 bases and J by 0 bases, with 12 bases between. Germline V gene sequence: CDR1 LNHDA, CDR2 SQIVND (reference sequence).

V usage is TRBV5-1 and J usage is TRBJ1-1; no clear D. Trimming left V 6 bases short and J 3 bases short, with 12 bases between. Germline loops: CDR1 SGHRS, CDR2 YFSETQ. This CDR3 region has 13 residues. This CDR3 reads CASTLDFYTEAFF. As DNA, the CDR3 is TGCGCCAGCACGCTAGACTTCTACACTGAAGCTTTCTTT.